Listed here are 23 T cell receptor beta chains from one sample, sequenced in a study of beta chain features in type 1 diabetes. The entirety of the isolated RNA underwent reverse transcription, so expressed TCRB transcripts were sequenced. Assay: immunoSEQ multiplex PCR; the TCRdb copy retains only in-frame clones and omits some. The sample includes 25,000 or so clones, about 72% of them seen just once. The sequenced material came from Tregs from blood. Receptors originate from a woman between 40 and 50 years old in good health.

J is TRBJ1-6 and V is TRBV7-9; D not certain. CDR1 SEHNR and CDR2 FQNEAQ come from the germline V gene (reference sequence). The CDR3 spans 17 residues. V was pared by 5 bases and J by 13 bases, with 27 bases between. CDR3 in DNA: TGTGCCAGCAGCCTGATTCCGGGAAGACCTTTGGGATCTCCCCTCCACTTT. Its translation: CASSLIPGRPLGSPLHF. Drawing the rest from reference TRBV7-9 and TRBJ1-6, the complete variable domain is DTGVSQNPRHKITKRGQNVTFRCDPISEHNRLYWYRQTLGQGPEFLTYFQNEAQLEKSRLLSDRFSAERPKGSFSTLEIQRTEQGDSAMYLCASSLIPGRPLGSPLHFGNGTRLTVT.

The V and J genes are TRBV10-2 and TRBJ2-7; D perhaps matches TRBD1 (6 bases). Germline V CDR1 and CDR2: WSHSY, SAAADI. CDR3 size: 13 residues. The V gene lost 3 bases and the J gene lost 7 bases, with 13 bases spanning the gap. The CDR3 spells CASSEQGFTEQYF. CDR3 bases: TGCGCCAGCAGTGAACAGGGTTTTACGGAGCAGTACTTC.

The chain is built from TRBV4-1 and TRBJ2-5; 12 nucleotides line up with TRBD2. The V and J ends lost 1 base and 5 bases, in that order; junction bases with no gene match: 8. The CDR3 runs to 17 residues. Germline CDR1 is MGHRA and CDR2 is YSYEKL. In DNA, the CDR3 is TGCGCCAGCAGCCAAGGGTCTAGCGGGGGGGCGGGGGAGACCCAGTACTTC. Amino acid sequence: CASSQGSSGGAGETQYF.

A few counts support this clone. DNA of the CDR3: TGTGCCATCTCCCCAGGGCGTGAAGCTTTCTTT. It encodes CAISPGREAFF. This rearrangement joins TRBV10-3 to TRBJ1-1; TRBD1 is a possible D gene (5 bases). The V gene lost 8 bases and the J gene lost 7 bases, with 11 bases spanning the gap. The germline V gene encodes CDR1 ENHRY and CDR2 SYGVKD. The CDR3 has 11 amino acids.

The CDR3 is CASRGAGPTGELFF. The CDR3 nucleotides read TGTGCCAGTAGGGGGGCCGGGCCCACCGGGGAGCTGTTTTTT. V usage is TRBV19 and J usage is TRBJ2-2; D perhaps matches TRBD1 (6 bases). CDR3 length equals 14 residues. Germline V gene data show CDR1 as LNHDA and CDR2 as SQIVND (reference sequence). V was trimmed by 6 bases and J by 4 bases, leaving 12 bases between them. The whole variable domain, filled in from reference TRBV19 and TRBJ2-2, reads DGGITQSPKYLFRKEGQNVTLSCEQNLNHDAMYWYRQDPGQGLRLIYYSQIVNDFQKGDIAEGYSVSREKKESFPLTVTSAQKNPTAFYLCASRGAGPTGELFFGEGSRLTVL.

The chain combines TRBV7-2 with TRBJ2-1, with D uncertain. Germline V gene sequence: CDR1 SGHTA, CDR2 FQGNSA. Trimming shortened V by 5 bases and J by 8 bases, and 13 bases separated the two germline ends. The length of the CDR3 is 13 residues. CDR3 sequence: CASSRVGLDEQFF. In DNA form, the CDR3 reads TGTGCCAGCAGCCGCGTCGGTCTTGATGAGCAGTTCTTC.

This clone came up a few times. V gene TRBV5-1 combines with J gene TRBJ2-3, with D perhaps TRBD2 (7 bases). The CDR3 consists of 15 residues. V was pared by 0 bases and J by 6 bases, with 14 bases between. Germline values: CDR1 SGHRS, CDR2 YFSETQ. The CDR3 bases are TGCGCCAGCAGCTTGGTCGGGGGGCCCAGGGATACGCAGTATTTT. It translates to CASSLVGGPRDTQYF.

This clone has just one count. V gene TRBV10-3 combines with J gene TRBJ1-1; D is unclear. The V end was cut by 11 bases, the J end by 3 bases, with 16 bases between. CDR3 length: 13 amino acids. The germline gives CDR1 ENHRY, CDR2 SYGVKD. This CDR3 is CALQTSGDTEAFF. In DNA, the CDR3 is TGTGCCCTCCAGACCTCCGGGGACACTGAAGCTTTCTTT.

This clone turned up a few times. V usage is TRBV5-8 and J usage is TRBJ2-3; D unresolved. In germline, CDR1 is SGHTS, CDR2 YDEGEE. This CDR3 comprises 13 residues. V lost 3 bases and J lost 0, with 5 bases in between. The CDR3: CASSSSSTDTQYF. The CDR3 DNA reads TGTGCCAGCAGCTCTAGTAGCACAGATACGCAGTATTTT.

Remarks on this clone: The same CDR3 can be traced to other DNA sequences in this sample. This chain joins TRBV5-1 and TRBJ2-6; TRBD1 matches at 7 bases. Germline V gene sequence: CDR1 SGHRS, CDR2 YFSETQ. With 2 bases clipped from V and 0 bases from J, the junction kept 20 bases outside the gene matches. This CDR3 has 22 residues. The CDR3 bases are TGCGCCAGCAGCTTACGACCGGGACACACAGGGGTTAGGCTCTCTGGGGCCAACGTCCTGACTTTC. It codes for CASSLRPGHTGVRLSGANVLTF. The full variable domain, rest sourced from reference TRBV5-1 and TRBJ2-6, is KAGVTQTPRYLIKTRGQQVTLSCSPISGHRSVSWYQQTPGQGLQFLFEYFSETQRNKGNFPGRFSGRQFSNSRSEMNVSTLELGDSALYLCASSLRPGHTGVRLSGANVLTFGAGSRLTVL.

This clone turned up a few times. This chain links TRBV5-1 with TRBJ1-6; 8 bases line up with TRBD1. The CDR3 covers 15 residues. Looked up from germline, CDR1 is SGHRS and CDR2 is YFSETQ. Trimming cost V 4 bases and J 7 bases; bases outside gene matches: 7. CDR3 in DNA: TGCGCCAGCAGCAATCGGACAGGGCGAAATTCACCCCTCCACTTT. This encodes CASSNRTGRNSPLHF.

The chain joins TRBV9 to TRBJ2-5, with D possibly being TRBD2 (5 bases). V was cut by 3 bases and J by 3 bases, with 9 bases left in between. CDR3 length: 13 amino acids. Germline lookup yields CDR1 SGDLS and CDR2 YYNGEE. The CDR3 DNA follows: TGTGCCAGCAGCGCGTATAGCGAAGAGACCCAGTACTTC. This translates into CASSAYSEETQYF.

The rearrangement links TRBV28 to TRBJ2-7; TRBD1 matches at 8 bases. Unmatched junction bases numbered 7, after V lost 9 bases and J lost 0 bases. The CDR3 runs to 14 residues. Germline loops: CDR1 MDHEN, CDR2 SYDVKM. CDR3 region: CASQGAVRSYEQYF. The CDR3 DNA reads as TGTGCCAGTCAGGGGGCCGTACGCTCCTACGAGCAGTACTTC.

V and J are TRBV11-2 and TRBJ2-1; unclear D gene. This CDR3 is 12 amino acids long. In germline, CDR1 is SGHAT, CDR2 FQNNGV. Trimming cost V 1 base and J 9 bases, with 7 bases left between them. The CDR3 loop is CASSLGASEQFF. The CDR3 nucleotides read TGTGCCAGCAGCTTAGGGGCCAGTGAGCAGTTCTTC.

The J gene is TRBJ2-7, the V gene TRBV6-1, with D maybe TRBD2 (6 bases). The CDR3 covers 14 residues. Germline V gene data show CDR1 as MNHNS and CDR2 as SASEGT. V lost 6 bases, J lost 7 bases, and 19 bases lay in between. CDR3 DNA: TGTGCCAGCAGAGCTATTAGCGGTCTATGGGAGCAGTACTTC. Encoded protein: CASRAISGLWEQYF.

The rearrangement uses TRBV5-1 and TRBJ2-2, with 10 nucleotides matching TRBD2. This CDR3 contains 18 residues. The germline gives CDR1 SGHRS, CDR2 YFSETQ. V was pared by 0 bases and J by 4 bases, with 9 bases of the junction left unmatched. The CDR3 sequence: CASSLVLAGSSLTGELFF. The CDR3 DNA reads as TGCGCCAGCAGCTTGGTACTAGCGGGGTCCTCACTCACCGGGGAGCTGTTTTTT.

The chain has TRBV6-4 and TRBJ2-1; D remains unclear. Trimming shortened V by 5 bases and J by 5 bases, and 13 bases separated the two germline ends. CDR1 and CDR2 from the germline V gene are MRHNA and SNTAGT. The CDR3 extends over 14 amino acids. The CDR3 DNA reads as TGTGCCAGCAGTTTAAGACTGGTTGACAATGAGCAGTTCTTC. Its translation: CASSLRLVDNEQFF.

This chain joins TRBV14 and TRBJ2-2; possible D gene TRBD2, 5 bases. Germline V gives CDR1 SGHDN, CDR2 FVKESK. This CDR3 is 15 amino acids long. V was cut by 2 bases and J by 3 bases, with 10 bases left in between. DNA for the CDR3: TGTGCCAGCAGCCAATCCGCTAGCTACACCGGGGAGCTGTTTTTT. The encoded protein is CASSQSASYTGELFF.

The chain recombines TRBV7-9 with TRBJ2-3; 11 bases match TRBD1. With 5 bases clipped from V and 6 bases from J, the junction kept 10 bases outside the gene matches. The CDR3 covers 16 residues. Germline-derived CDR1 and CDR2 are SEHNR and FQNEAQ (reference sequence). CDR3 sequence: CASSRADRGRLDTQYF. CDR3 nucleotides: TGTGCCAGCAGCCGAGCGGACAGGGGGCGGTTGGATACGCAGTATTTT.

The genes are TRBV14 and TRBJ2-6, with D possibly matching TRBD2 (6 bases). Germline V gene lookup returns CDR1 SGHDN and CDR2 FVKESK. The V and J ends lost 5 bases and 0 bases respectively, with 17 bases between them. The CDR3 has 18 amino acids. The CDR3 DNA is TGTGCCAGCAGCAAGCAGGGAGGATGGGCCTCTGGGGCCAACGTCCTGACTTTC. Protein: CASSKQGGWASGANVLTF.

CDR3 protein: CATVAGGYGDEQFF. Here the CDR3 DNA reads TGTGCCACCGTAGCGGGGGGATATGGGGATGAGCAGTTCTTC. The chain recombines TRBV10-3 with TRBJ2-1; 10 nucleotides agree with TRBD2. The CDR3 runs to 14 residues. With V trimmed by 10 bases and J by 8 bases, 11 bases remained unmatched. Germline CDR1 reads ENHRY; CDR2 reads SYGVKD.

The chain carries TRBV18 and TRBJ2-7; TRBD1 matches 8 bases. CDR1 and CDR2 from the germline V gene are KGHSH and LQKENI. The ends lost 4 bases at V and 3 bases at J; junction bases unmatched: 8. The CDR3 has 15 amino acids. CDR3 loop: CASSLLGQGVYEQYF. CDR3 DNA: TGTGCCAGCTCACTATTAGGACAGGGAGTCTACGAGCAGTACTTC.

V is TRBV6-5 and J is TRBJ2-5, with D maybe TRBD2 (6 bases). Germline V gene sequence: CDR1 MNHEY, CDR2 SVGAGI. The CDR3 spans 14 residues. The V end was cut by 0 bases, the J end by 2 bases, with 7 bases between. The CDR3 is CASSYSGGQETQYF. In DNA, the CDR3 is TGTGCCAGCAGTTACTCTGGGGGGCAAGAGACCCAGTACTTC.